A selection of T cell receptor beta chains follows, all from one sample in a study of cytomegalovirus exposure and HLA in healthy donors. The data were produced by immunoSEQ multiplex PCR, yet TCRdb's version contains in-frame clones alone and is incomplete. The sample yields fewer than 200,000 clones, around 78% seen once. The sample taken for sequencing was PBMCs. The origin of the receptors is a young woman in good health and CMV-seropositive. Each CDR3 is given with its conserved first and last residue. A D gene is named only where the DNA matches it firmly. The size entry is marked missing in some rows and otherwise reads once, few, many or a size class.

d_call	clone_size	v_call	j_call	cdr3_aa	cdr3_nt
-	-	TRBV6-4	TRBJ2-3	CASPPASEGGTDTQYF	TGTGCCAGCCCCCCGGCGAGCGAGGGAGGCACAGATACGCAGTATTTT
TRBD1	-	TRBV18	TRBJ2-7	CASTGQLGSYEQYF	TGTGCCAGCACGGGACAGCTTGGCTCCTACGAGCAGTACTTC
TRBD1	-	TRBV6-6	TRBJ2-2	CASSTRQGSTGELFF	TGTGCCAGCAGTACCCGACAGGGTTCCACCGGGGAGCTGTTTTTT
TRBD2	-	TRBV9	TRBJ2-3	CASSAGGRARTDTQYF	TGTGCCAGCAGCGCCGGAGGGAGGGCGCGGACAGATACGCAGTATTTT
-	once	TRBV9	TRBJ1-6	CASSVQGWDSPLHF	TGTGCCAGCAGCGTTCAGGGGTGGGATTCACCCCTCCACTTT
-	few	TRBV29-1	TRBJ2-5	CSVEEGQETQYF	TGCAGCGTTGAGGAGGGTCAAGAGACCCAGTACTTC
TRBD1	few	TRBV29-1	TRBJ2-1	CSVDTGAANEQFF	TGCAGCGTTGATACAGGGGCGGCCAATGAGCAGTTCTTC
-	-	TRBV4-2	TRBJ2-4	CASSQAGSENIQYF	TGTGCCAGCAGCCAAGCTGGCTCGGAGAACATTCAGTACTTC
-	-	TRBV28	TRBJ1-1	CASSLTGQPSTEAFF	TGTGCCAGCAGTCTCACCGGACAGCCGTCCACTGAAGCTTTCTTT
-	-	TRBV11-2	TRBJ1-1	CASSLDVGPTEAFF	TGTGCCAGCAGCTTAGACGTGGGGCCCACTGAAGCTTTCTTT
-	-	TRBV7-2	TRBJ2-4	CASILQGLLAKNIQYF	TGTGCCAGCATCCTCCAGGGCCTACTAGCCAAAAACATTCAGTACTTC
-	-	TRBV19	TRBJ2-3	CASSMTSGSTDTQYF	TGTGCCAGTAGTATGACGAGCGGGAGCACAGATACGCAGTATTTT
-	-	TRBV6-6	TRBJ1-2	CASSYTAGEGYTF	TGTGCCAGCAGTTACACGGCAGGGGAAGGCTACACCTTC
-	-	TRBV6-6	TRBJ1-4	CASNLSEEGFNEKLFF	TGTGCCAGCAACCTCTCGGAGGAGGGGTTTAATGAAAAACTGTTTTTT
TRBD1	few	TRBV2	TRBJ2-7	CASNPLGQGSYEQYF	TGTGCCAGCAACCCTCTGGGACAGGGCTCCTACGAGCAGTACTTC
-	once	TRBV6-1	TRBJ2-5	CASNEQYQETQYF	TGTGCCAGCAACGAACAGTACCAAGAGACCCAGTACTTC
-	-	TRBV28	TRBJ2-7	CASSLASNYEQYF	TGTGCCAGCAGTTTGGCTAGCAACTACGAGCAGTACTTC
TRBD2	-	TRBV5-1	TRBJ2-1	CASSWEPLGGRSSYNEQFF	TGCGCCAGCAGCTGGGAGCCCCTGGGCGGGAGGTCCTCCTACAATGAGCAGTTCTTC
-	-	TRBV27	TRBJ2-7	CASSLSREDYEQYF	TGTGCCAGCAGTTTATCCAGGGAGGACTACGAGCAGTACTTC
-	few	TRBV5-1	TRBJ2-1	CASSFEAGGPGNEQFF	TGCGCCAGCAGCTTCGAGGCCGGGGGGCCGGGTAATGAGCAGTTCTTC
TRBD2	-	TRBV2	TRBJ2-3	CASTGGSTDTQYF	TGTGCCAGCACCGGGGGGAGCACAGATACGCAGTATTTT
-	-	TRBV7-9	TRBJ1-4	CASSYSGWGEKLFF	TGTGCCAGCAGCTATTCAGGGTGGGGTGAAAAACTGTTTTTT
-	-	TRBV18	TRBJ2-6	CASSSRVSGANVLTF	TGTGCCAGCTCATCCAGGGTGAGTGGGGCCAACGTCCTGACTTTC
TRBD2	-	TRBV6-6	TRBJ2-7	CASRQGLAGESYEQYF	TGTGCCAGCAGACAGGGACTAGCGGGAGAGTCCTACGAGCAGTACTTC
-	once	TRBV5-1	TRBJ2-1	CASSLSWRGEQFF	TGCGCCAGCAGCTTATCGTGGCGGGGTGAGCAGTTCTTC
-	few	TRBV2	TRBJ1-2	CASREGLGGYYGYTF	TGTGCCAGCAGGGAAGGTCTGGGGGGTTACTATGGCTACACCTTC
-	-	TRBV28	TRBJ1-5	CASSLLIGRGSNQPQHF	TGTGCCAGCAGTTTATTGATTGGGAGGGGAAGCAATCAGCCCCAGCATTTT
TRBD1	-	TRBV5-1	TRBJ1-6	CASSLVGRGHGAPLHF	TGCGCCAGCAGCTTGGTAGGCAGGGGGCACGGGGCACCCCTCCACTTT
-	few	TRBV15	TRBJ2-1	CATSRVAGLQFF	TGTGCCACCAGCAGAGTAGCCGGTTTGCAGTTCTTC
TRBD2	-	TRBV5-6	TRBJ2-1	CASSRRTSGLYNEQFF	TGTGCCAGCAGCAGACGGACTAGCGGGCTCTACAATGAGCAGTTCTTC
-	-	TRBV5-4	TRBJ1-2	CASSLDARGGYTF	TGTGCCAGCAGCTTGGATGCGCGCGGCGGCTACACCTTC
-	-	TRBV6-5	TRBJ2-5	CASSYNREGDQETQYF	TGTGCCAGCAGTTACAACAGGGAAGGGGACCAAGAGACCCAGTACTTC